The sample holds a few counts of the clone carrying this T cell receptor beta chain. Assay: immunoSEQ multiplex PCR; the TCRdb copy retains only in-frame clones and omits some. The table shows fewer than 200,000 clones, with roughly 85% occurring only once. This sample was taken from a study of blood T cell repertoires in COVID-19. Study summary: In each case, the material was cDNA or gDNA derived from T cells, B-cell-depleted T cells, or PBMCs.

The specimen was peripheral blood. This clonotype was sampled from a woman between 65 and 79 years old with acute or convalescent COVID-19.

CDR3 in amino acids: CASSLDQGARGYTF. The CDR3 bases are TGTGCCAGCAGCTTGGACCAGGGGGCTCGGGGCTACACCTTC. The chain links TRBV5-4 to TRBJ1-2; 8 bases are a match to TRBD1. Germline V gives CDR1 SGHNT, CDR2 YYREEE (reference sequence). The ends lost 0 bases at V and 8 bases at J; junction bases unmatched: 6. The CDR3 extends over 14 amino acids.